The clone carrying this T cell receptor (beta chain) was observed a handful of times. Unfractionated whole blood was the source from which total RNA was extracted. This record comes from a study of human T cells and chemical hapten exposure. Study information: TCR yields per sample varied mostly from small pooled library volume differences.

The library labeled individual cDNA molecules by adding unique molecular identifiers to them. TCRdb recomputed calls from the 5' RACE reads with MiXCR, one row per CDR3 protein. This table holds 100,000 to 120,000 distinct CDR3 sequences, around 20% found once. Germline V lookup: CDR1 SQVTM, CDR2 ANQGSEA. The CDR3 has 13 amino acids. With V trimmed by 4 bases and J by 2 bases, 5 bases remained unmatched. The receptor was derived from a human donor in good health. The gene calls are TRBV29-1 and TRBJ2-7; 7 bases fit TRBD2. DNA of the CDR3: TGCAGCGTTGGGGAGGGAGTCCCCTACGAGCAGTACTTC. It codes for CSVGEGVPYEQYF.